The entry that follows covers one TCR beta chain sequence. One end of the junction is discordant with germline, which a read error may explain. TCRdb's copy holds only in-frame clones and misses some; the assay was immunoSEQ multiplex PCR. The sample has about 180,000 clones; 90% are singletons. The sample belongs to a study of control samples from healthy donors and cancer patients. Germline values: CDR1 SGHTA, CDR2 FQGNSA. The CDR3 runs to 15 residues. The receptor was derived from a woman in her 50s in good health. The sequenced material came from blood. The V call is TRBV7-2, the J call TRBJ1-2; possible D gene TRBD1, 5 bases. The CDR3 nucleotides read TGTGCCAGCAGCGAACCAGGGTGGGAGAACTATGGCTACATCTTC. It specifies CASSEPGWENYGYIF.